This TCR beta chain was recovered during a study of blood T cell repertoires in COVID-19. As for the study in general: Some COVID-19 samples were acute and others convalescent; all came from the United States, Italy and Spain.

There are 15 residues in the CDR3. J gave up 4 bases and V 1 base, and 3 bases lay outside the gene matches. CDR1 is SNHLY, CDR2 FYNNEI, per germline. Sequenced by immunoSEQ multiplex PCR; TCRdb stores in-frame clones only, minus some. The sample gives about 210,000 clones, under 90% of which show up once; about 9.8% is in the top ten. What was sequenced was PBMCs or T cells enriched from blood (not recorded which). This clonotype was sampled from a woman between 45 and 65 years old with acute COVID-19. The rearrangement joins TRBV2 to TRBJ1-2; 10 bases fit TRBD1. The CDR3: CASSEGQGATYGYTF. As DNA, the CDR3 is TGTGCCAGCAGTGAAGGACAGGGGGCCACCTATGGCTACACCTTC.